The clone carrying this T cell receptor beta chain was recorded at least ten times. The antigen is unknown. TCRdb called the 5' RACE reads again in MiXCR, with one record for every CDR3 protein. Here the sample spans about 690,000 distinct CDR3 sequences, less than 25% being singletons. The data are from a study of identical twins. Whole-study results and caveats: Models, which agreed with sharing between unrelated individuals, nonetheless underestimated the out-of-frame TCR alpha sharing seen in monozygotic twins.

The length of the CDR3 is 14 residues. CDR1 and CDR2 (germline): LNHNV, YYDKDF (reference sequence). V dropped 8 bases and J dropped 4; count of bases not matched to a gene: 11. This sample was shared with a second study, whose subject was T cells expressing NK-cell markers. That study adds: Of the CD8+ T cells in five or six donors, about 1.0-8% belonged to dominant NKG2C+ clonotypes.

The clonotype was recovered from a woman between 18 and 29 years old in good health. The genes are TRBV15 and TRBJ2-7; 7 bases line up with TRBD2. Sample: PBMCs. This CDR3 reads CATRSSGEGYEQYF. In nucleotides, the CDR3 is TGTGCCACCCGGTCGTCGGGGGAGGGTTACGAGCAGTACTTC.